This T cell receptor beta chain is drawn from a study of T cell responses to AZD1222 COVID-19 vaccine (dated by TCRdb to the early 2020s). Background on the whole study: Because spike-specific TCR depth and breadth did not differ between the two schedules, AZD1222 recipients who got a second dose at roughly 4 weeks were pooled with those who got a second dose at roughly 12 weeks. A total of approximately 250 trial participants underwent TCR sequencing, of whom under 220 had received two doses of AZD1222 and some 25 had received two doses of the MenACWY control vaccine. Enrollment into the trials was organized by age into subgroups of 18-55, 56-69 and 70-plus years, and those subgroups contained approximately 150, 30 and 60 TCR-sequenced participants, respectively. General findings and caveats noted by the study authors: Vaccine-associated CD4 TCRs spanned the whole spike protein, with dominant responses in regions 160-218 and 743-854. Only five to seven AZD1222 recipients were SARS-CoV-2 seropositive at baseline, limiting conclusions about previously exposed vaccinees. Because no day 14 peak-response samples were available, repertoires were characterized only after the peak T cell response. The 56-69-year group was small, and its depth increase did not reach significance, likely because of low power. After two AZD1222 doses, spike-specific TCR breadth and depth were significantly higher than at day 0 and than in MenACWY recipients. Participants were mostly white British and included more females than males, and it was suggested by the authors that clonal diversity may have been underestimated. Nearly half of unique spike-specific TCRs reportedly recognized epitopes outside regions mutated in the B.1.351 and B.1.1.7 variants.

Per the publication, the time point label means: baseline before first vaccination. Vaccinee samples came from UK trials COV001 and COV002, including a single-blind randomized controlled phase 2/3 trial of AZD1222 (ChAdOx1 nCoV-19) in healthy adults. Trial participant PBMC samples were collected at day 0 and day 28 after the second dose for TCRbeta chain sequencing. The CDR3 holds 15 amino acids from the cysteine to the phenylalanine. The only DNA kept is the CDR3, 45 bases in frame from the first base. Based on the germline V gene, the CDR1 and CDR2 sequences are MNHEY and SVGAGI. Relative to germline, V is missing 7 bases and J is missing 3 bases, with 4 bases of the junction outside any gene match. Remarks on this clone: The clone's antigen remains unknown. No quality values exist for individual bases; no much larger clone is one base distant.

The CDR3 regions of human TCRbeta chains were subjected to immunosequencing. On the authors' methods: TCRs in the repertoires were matched against a reference library of SARS-CoV-2-specific TCRs that had been generated with the MIRA antigen-specificity platform. Breadth was defined as the fraction of unique TCRs that were SARS-CoV-2-associated. Depth was defined as the fraction of total T cells that were SARS-CoV-2-associated. Using the MIRA data, every spike-specific TCR was mapped to the spike region that the TCR reacted to and assigned to either a CD4 or a CD8 class. Log10-transformed breadth and depth values were compared by one-way ANOVA with Sidak's multiple comparisons tests. TCRdb obtained this table from immuneACCESS and retained in-frame rearrangements with V and J assigned. These tables miss some clones; where compared with another copy, unresolved V genes account for less than half of the shortfall, and the remainder is unexplained. The V and J calls and the clone size are those of that table, but D and trimming were determined from the DNA. In all, the sample holds some 50,000 clones, and approximately 88% of those were seen once. Roughly a quarter of the sample is held by the ten biggest clonotypes.

This clonotype was sampled from an adult in good health. This chain is built from TRBV6-5 and TRBJ1-6; the junction holds 9 bases that match TRBD1. This specimen consisted of peripheral blood, obtained on day 0 of AZD1222 vaccination. The encoded CDR3 is CASTRGQGYNSPLHF. The nucleotide sequence is TGTGCCAGCACTAGGGGACAGGGCTATAATTCACCCCTCCACTTT.